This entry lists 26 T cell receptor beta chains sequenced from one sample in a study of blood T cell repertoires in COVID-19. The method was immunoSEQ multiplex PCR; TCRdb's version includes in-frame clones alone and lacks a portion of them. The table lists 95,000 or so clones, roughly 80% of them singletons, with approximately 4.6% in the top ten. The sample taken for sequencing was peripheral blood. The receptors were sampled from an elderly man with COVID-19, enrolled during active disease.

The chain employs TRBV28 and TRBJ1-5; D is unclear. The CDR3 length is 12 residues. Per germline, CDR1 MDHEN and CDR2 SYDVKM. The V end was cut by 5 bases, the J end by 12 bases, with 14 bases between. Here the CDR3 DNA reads TGTGCCAGCAGTCCCGCGGAACCCTACCAGCATTTT. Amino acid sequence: CASSPAEPYQHF. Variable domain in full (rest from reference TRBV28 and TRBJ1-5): DVKVTQSSRYLVKRTGEKVFLECVQDMDHENMFWYRQDPGLGLRLIYFSYDVKMKEKGDIPEGYSVSREKKERFSLILESASTNQTSMYLCASSPAEPYQHFGDGTRLSIL.

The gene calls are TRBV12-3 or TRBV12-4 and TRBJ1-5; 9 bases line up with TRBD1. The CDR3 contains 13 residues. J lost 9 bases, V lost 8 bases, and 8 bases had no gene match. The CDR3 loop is CASVGTGQRPQHF. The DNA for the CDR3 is TGTGCCAGCGTCGGGACAGGGCAACGGCCCCAGCATTTT.

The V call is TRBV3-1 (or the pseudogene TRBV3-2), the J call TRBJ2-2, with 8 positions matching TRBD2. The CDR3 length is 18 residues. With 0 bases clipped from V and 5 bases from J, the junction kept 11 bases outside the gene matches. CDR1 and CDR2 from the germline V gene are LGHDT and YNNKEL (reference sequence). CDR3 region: CASSQETGGTRRTGELFF. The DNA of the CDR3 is TGTGCCAGCAGCCAAGAGACGGGGGGGACTAGAAGGACCGGGGAGCTGTTTTTT.

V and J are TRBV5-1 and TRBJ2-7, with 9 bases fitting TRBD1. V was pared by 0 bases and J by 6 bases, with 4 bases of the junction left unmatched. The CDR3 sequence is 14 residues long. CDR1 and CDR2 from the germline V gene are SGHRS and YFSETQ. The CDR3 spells CASSLGQGQGEQYF. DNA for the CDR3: TGCGCCAGCAGCTTGGGACAGGGACAGGGCGAGCAGTACTTC.

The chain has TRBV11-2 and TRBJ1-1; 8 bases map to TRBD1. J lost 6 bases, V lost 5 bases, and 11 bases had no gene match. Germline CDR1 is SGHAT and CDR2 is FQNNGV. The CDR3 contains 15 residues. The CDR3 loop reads CASSPGQGGNAEAFF. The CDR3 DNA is TGTGCCAGCAGCCCCGGACAGGGCGGTAACGCTGAAGCTTTCTTT.

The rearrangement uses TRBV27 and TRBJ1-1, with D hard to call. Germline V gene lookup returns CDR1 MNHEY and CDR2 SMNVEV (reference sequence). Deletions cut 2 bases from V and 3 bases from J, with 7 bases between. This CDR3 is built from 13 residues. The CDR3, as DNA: TGTGCCAGCAGTTTAACTTTCTACACTGAAGCTTTCTTT. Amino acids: CASSLTFYTEAFF.

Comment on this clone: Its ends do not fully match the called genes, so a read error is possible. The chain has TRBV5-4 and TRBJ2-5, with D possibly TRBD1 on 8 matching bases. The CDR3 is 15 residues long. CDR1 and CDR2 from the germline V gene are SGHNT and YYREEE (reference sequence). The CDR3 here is CASSLYRGGQATQYF. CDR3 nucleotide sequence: TGTGCCAGCAGCTTGTACAGGGGGGGGCAAGCGACCCAGTACTTC.

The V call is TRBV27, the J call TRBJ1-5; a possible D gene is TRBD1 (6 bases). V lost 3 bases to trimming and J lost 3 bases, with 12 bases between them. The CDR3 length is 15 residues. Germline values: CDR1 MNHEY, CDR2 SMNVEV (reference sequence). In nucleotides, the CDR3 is TGTGCCAGCAGTTTGGGTAGGGGGATCAATCAGCCCCAGCATTTT. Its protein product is CASSLGRGINQPQHF.

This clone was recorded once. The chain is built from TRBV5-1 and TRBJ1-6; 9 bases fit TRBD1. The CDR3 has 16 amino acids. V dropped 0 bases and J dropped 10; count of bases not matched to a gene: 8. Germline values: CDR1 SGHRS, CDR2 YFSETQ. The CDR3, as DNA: TGCGCCAGCAGCTTGGCAGGGGACAGGGAAGTGTCACCCCTCCACTTT. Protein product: CASSLAGDREVSPLHF.

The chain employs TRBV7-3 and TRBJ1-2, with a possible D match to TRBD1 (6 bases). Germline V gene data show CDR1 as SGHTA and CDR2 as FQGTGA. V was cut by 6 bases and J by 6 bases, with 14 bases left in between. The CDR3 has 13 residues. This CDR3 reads CASRQGTGDGYTF. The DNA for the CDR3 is TGTGCCAGCAGGCAGGGGACCGGGGATGGCTACACCTTC. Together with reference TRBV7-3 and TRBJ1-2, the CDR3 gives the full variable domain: GAGVSQTPSNKVTEKGKYVELRCDPISGHTALYWYRQSLGQGPEFLIYFQGTGAADDSGLPNDRFFAVRPEGSVSTLKIQRTERGDSAVYLCASRQGTGDGYTFGSGTRLTVV.

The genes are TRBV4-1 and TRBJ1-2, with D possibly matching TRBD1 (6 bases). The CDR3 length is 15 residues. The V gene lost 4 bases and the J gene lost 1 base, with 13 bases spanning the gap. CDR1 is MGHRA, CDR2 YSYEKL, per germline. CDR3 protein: CASSRYREGNYGYTF. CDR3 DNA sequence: TGCGCCAGCAGCCGATACAGGGAGGGTAACTATGGCTACACCTTC.

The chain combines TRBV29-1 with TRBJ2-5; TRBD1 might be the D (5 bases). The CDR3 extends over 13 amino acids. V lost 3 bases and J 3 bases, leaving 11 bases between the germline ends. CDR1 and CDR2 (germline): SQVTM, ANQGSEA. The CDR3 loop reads CSVEWQGKETQYF. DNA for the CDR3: TGCAGCGTTGAGTGGCAGGGAAAAGAGACCCAGTACTTC.

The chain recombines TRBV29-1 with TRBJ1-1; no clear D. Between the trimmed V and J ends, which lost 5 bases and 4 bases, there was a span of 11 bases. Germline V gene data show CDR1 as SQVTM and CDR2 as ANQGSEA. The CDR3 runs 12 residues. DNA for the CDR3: TGCAGCGTTTCCGGAGGGAGCACTGAAGCTTTCTTT. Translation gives CSVSGGSTEAFF.

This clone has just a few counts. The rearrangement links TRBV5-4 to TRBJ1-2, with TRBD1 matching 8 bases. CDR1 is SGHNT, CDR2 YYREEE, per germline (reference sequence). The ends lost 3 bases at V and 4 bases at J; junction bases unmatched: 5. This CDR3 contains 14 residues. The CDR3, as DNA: TGTGCCAGCAGCTCCTACAGGGGGGCCTATGGCTACACCTTC. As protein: CASSSYRGAYGYTF. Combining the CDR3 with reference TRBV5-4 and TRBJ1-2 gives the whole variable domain ETGVTQSPTHLIKTRGQQVTLRCSSQSGHNTVSWYQQALGQGPQFIFQYYREEENGRGNFPPRFSGLQFPNYSSELNVNALELDDSALYLCASSSYRGAYGYTFGSGTRLTVV.

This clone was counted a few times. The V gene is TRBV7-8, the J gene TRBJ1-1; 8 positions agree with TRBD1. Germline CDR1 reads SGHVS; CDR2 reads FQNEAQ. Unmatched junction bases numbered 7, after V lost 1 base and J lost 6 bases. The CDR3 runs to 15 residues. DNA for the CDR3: TGTGCCAGCAGCTTAGTTGCAGGGGGCTGGGCTGAAGCTTTCTTT. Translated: CASSLVAGGWAEAFF. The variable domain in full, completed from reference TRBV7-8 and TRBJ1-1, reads GAGVSQSPRYKVAKRGQDVALRCDPISGHVSLFWYQQALGQGPEFLTYFQNEAQLDKSGLPSDRFFAERPEGSVSTLKIQRTQQEDSAVYLCASSLVAGGWAEAFFGQGTRLTVV.

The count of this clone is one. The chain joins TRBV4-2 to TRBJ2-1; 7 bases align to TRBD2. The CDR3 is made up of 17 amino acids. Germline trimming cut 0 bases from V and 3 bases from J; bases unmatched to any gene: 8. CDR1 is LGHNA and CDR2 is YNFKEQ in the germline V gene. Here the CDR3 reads CASSQDYRPSGYNEQFF. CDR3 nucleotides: TGTGCCAGCAGCCAAGATTACAGGCCTAGCGGCTACAATGAGCAGTTCTTC.

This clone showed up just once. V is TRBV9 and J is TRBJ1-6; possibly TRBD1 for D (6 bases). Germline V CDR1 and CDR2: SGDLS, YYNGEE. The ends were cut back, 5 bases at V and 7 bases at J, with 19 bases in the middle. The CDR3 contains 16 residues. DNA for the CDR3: TGTGCCAGCAGTGAGTCGGGGCAGGGGTCGAATTCACCCCTCCACTTT. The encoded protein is CASSESGQGSNSPLHF.

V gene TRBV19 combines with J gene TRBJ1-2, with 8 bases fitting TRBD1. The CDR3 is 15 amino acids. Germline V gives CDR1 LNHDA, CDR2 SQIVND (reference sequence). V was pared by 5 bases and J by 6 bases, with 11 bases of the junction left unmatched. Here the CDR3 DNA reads TGTGCCAGTAGTTTAAGGGACAGGTGGAGCGATGGCTACACCTTC. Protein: CASSLRDRWSDGYTF. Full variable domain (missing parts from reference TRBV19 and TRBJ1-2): DGGITQSPKYLFRKEGQNVTLSCEQNLNHDAMYWYRQDPGQGLRLIYYSQIVNDFQKGDIAEGYSVSREKKESFPLTVTSAQKNPTAFYLCASSLRDRWSDGYTFGSGTRLTVV.

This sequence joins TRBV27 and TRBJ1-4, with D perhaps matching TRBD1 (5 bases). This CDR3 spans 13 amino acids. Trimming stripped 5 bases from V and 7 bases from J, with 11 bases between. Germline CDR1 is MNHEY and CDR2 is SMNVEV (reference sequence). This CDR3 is CASSTREGEKLFF. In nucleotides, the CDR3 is TGTGCCAGCAGTACCAGGGAAGGTGAAAAACTGTTTTTT.

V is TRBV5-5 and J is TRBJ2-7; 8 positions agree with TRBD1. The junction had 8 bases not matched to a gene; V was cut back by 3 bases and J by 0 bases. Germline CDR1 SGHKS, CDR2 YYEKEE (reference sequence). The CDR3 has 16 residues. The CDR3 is CASSSTDRESSYEQYF. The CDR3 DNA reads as TGTGCCAGCAGCTCAACGGACAGGGAAAGCTCCTACGAGCAGTACTTC.

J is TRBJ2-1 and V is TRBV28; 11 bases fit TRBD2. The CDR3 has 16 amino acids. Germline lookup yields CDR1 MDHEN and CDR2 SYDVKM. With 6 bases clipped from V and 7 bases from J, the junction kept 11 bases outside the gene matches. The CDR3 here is CASRSGASGRKNEQFF. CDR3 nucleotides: TGTGCCAGCAGAAGTGGGGCTAGCGGGAGGAAGAATGAGCAGTTCTTC.

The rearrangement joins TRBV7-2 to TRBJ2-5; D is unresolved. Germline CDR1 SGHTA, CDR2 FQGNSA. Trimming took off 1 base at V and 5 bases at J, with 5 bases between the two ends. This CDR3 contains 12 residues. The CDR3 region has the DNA TGTGCCAGCAGCTTAGTTAGTGAGACCCAGTACTTC. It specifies CASSLVSETQYF.

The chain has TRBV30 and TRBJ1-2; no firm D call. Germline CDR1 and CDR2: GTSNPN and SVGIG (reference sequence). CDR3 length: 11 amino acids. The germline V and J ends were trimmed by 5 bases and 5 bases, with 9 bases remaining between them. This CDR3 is CAWSELYGYTF. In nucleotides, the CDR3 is TGTGCCTGGTCTGAACTTTATGGCTACACCTTC.

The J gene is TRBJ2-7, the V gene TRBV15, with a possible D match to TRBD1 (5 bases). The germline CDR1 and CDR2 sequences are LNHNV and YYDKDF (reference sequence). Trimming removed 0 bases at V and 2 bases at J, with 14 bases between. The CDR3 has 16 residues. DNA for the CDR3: TGTGCCACCAGCAGAGACACCCCAGGGATGCCCTACGAGCAGTACTTC. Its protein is CATSRDTPGMPYEQYF.

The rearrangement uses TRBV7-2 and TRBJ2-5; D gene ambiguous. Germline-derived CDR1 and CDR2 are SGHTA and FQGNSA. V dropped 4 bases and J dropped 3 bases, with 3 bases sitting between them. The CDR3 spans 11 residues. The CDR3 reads CASSSKETQYF. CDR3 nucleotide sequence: TGTGCCAGCAGCTCCAAAGAGACCCAGTACTTC.

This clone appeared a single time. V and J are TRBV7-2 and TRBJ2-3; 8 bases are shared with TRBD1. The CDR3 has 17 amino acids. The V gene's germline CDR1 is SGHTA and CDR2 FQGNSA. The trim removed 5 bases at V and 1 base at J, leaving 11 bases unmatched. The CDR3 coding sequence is TGTGCCAGCAGCCTCTTACGGACAGGGTCGGGCACAGATACGCAGTATTTT. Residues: CASSLLRTGSGTDTQYF.